One sample yielded the 3 T cell receptor beta chains listed below, sequenced in a study of post-analysis software for immune sequencing data. Unique molecular identifiers were carried by the TCR beta cDNA libraries. TCRdb re-analysed the PCR reads in MiXCR, keeping a single row per CDR3 protein. The table lists about 540,000 distinct CDR3 sequences, less than 40% of them singletons. Antigen specificity for these receptors is unknown. Regarding the study as a whole: A handful of TRBV segments appeared more often in patients than in controls, and TRBV5-6, TRBV5-1 and TRBV20-1 were among these.

The sample comprised blood. The receptors were gathered from a girl aged 2-17 years with multiple sclerosis.

V gene TRBV3-1 combines with J gene TRBJ2-1; 9 nucleotides match TRBD2. The J segment lost 9 bases and the V segment lost 3 bases, leaving 6 bases of the junction unmatched. The CDR3 runs 14 residues. CDR1 and CDR2 (germline): LGHDT, YNNKEL (reference sequence). CDR3: CASSHLAGKPEQFF. CDR3 bases: TGTGCCAGCAGCCATCTAGCGGGGAAGCCTGAGCAGTTCTTC.

This sequence joins TRBV7-8 and TRBJ1-1; D remains ambiguous. The CDR3 runs 13 residues. CDR1 is SGHVS, CDR2 FQNEAQ, per germline. Trimming took off 8 bases at V and 1 base at J, with 11 bases between the two ends. The CDR3 coding sequence is TGTGCCAGCCACCTAAGGAGGAACACTGAAGCTTTCTTT. Its protein is CASHLRRNTEAFF.

The rearrangement uses TRBV18 and TRBJ2-5; tentative D call: TRBD1 (5 bases). The CDR3 is 15 residues long. Trimming stripped 3 bases from V and 2 bases from J, with 13 bases between. Germline CDR1 and CDR2: KGHSH and LQKENI. CDR3 region: CASSPLYRKQETQYF. Here the CDR3 DNA reads TGTGCCAGCTCACCCCTGTACAGGAAGCAAGAGACCCAGTACTTC. The full variable domain, in which reference TRBV18 and TRBJ2-5 provide the parts outside the CDR3, is NAGVMQNPRHLVRRRGQEARLRCSPMKGHSHVYWYRQLPEEGLKFMVYLQKENIIDESGMPKERFSAEFPKEGPSILRIQQVVRGDSAAYFCASSPLYRKQETQYFGPGTRLLVL.